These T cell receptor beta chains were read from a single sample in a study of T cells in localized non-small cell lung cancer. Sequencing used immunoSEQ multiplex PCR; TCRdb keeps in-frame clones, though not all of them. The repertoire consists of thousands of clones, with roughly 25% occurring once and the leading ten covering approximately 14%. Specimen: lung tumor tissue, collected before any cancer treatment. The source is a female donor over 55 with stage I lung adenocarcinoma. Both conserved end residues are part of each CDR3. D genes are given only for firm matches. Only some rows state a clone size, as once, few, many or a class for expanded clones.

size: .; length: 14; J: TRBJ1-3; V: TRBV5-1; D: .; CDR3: CASTRGGTGNTIYF; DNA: TGCGCCAGCACGAGAGGCGGAACGGGAAACACCATATATTTT
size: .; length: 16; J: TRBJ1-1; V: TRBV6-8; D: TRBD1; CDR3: CASSYSSGTGGTEAFF; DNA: TGTGCCAGCAGTTACTCGAGCGGGACAGGGGGCACTGAAGCTTTCTTT
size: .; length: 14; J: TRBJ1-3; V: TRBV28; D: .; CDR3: CASSLGGSGNTIYF; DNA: TGTGCCAGCAGTTTAGGAGGGTCTGGAAACACCATATATTTT
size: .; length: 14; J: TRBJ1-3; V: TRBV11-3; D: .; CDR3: CASSLVETGNTIYF; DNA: TGTGCCAGCAGCTTGGTGGAGACTGGAAACACCATATATTTT
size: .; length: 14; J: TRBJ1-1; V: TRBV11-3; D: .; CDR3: CASSLGVQDTEAFF; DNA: TGTGCCAGCAGCTTGGGTGTACAGGACACTGAAGCTTTCTTT
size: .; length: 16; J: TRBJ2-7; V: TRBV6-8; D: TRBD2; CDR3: CASSALLAGGNYEQYF; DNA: TGTGCCAGCAGTGCCCTACTAGCGGGAGGCAACTACGAGCAGTACTTC
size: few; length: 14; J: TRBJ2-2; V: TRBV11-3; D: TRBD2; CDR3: CASSLGLGVGELFF; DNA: TGTGCCAGCAGCTTGGGACTAGGTGTCGGGGAGCTGTTTTTT
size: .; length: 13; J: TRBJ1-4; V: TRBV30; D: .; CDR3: CASTARGDEKLFF; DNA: TGTGCCTCGACAGCGCGAGGGGATGAAAAACTGTTTTTT
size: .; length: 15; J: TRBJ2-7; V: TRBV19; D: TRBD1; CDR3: CASSPPGTGFSEQYF; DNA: TGTGCCAGTAGTCCTCCCGGGACAGGTTTTTCCGAGCAGTACTTC
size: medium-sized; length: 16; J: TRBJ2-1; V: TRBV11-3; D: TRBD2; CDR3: CASSLVGTSGINEQFF; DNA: TGTGCCAGCAGCTTGGTCGGGACTAGCGGTATCAATGAGCAGTTCTTC
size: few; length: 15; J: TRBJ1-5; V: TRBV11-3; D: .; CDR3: CASTAWASFNQPQHF; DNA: TGTGCCAGCACCGCGTGGGCATCTTTCAATCAGCCCCAGCATTTT
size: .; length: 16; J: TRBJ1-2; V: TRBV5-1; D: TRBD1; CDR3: CASRPSTGGAVDGYTF; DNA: TGCGCCAGCAGACCTTCGACAGGGGGCGCAGTCGATGGCTACACCTTC
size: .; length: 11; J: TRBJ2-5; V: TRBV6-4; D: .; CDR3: CASTEEATQYF; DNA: TGTGCCAGCACCGAAGAGGCTACCCAGTACTTC
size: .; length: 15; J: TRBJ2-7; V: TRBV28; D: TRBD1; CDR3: CASNRPGQGIYEQYF; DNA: TGTGCCAGTAACCGACCGGGACAGGGGATTTACGAGCAGTACTTC